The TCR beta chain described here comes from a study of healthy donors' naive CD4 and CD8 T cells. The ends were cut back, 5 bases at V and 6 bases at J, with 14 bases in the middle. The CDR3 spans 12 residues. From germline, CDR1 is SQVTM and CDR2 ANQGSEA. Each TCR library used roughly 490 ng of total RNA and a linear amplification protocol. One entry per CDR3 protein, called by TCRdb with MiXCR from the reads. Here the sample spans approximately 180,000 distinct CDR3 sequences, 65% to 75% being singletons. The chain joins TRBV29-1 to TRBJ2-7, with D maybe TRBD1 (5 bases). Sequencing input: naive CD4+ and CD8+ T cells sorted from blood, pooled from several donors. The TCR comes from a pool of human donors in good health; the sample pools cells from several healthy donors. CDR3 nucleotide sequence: TGCAGCGTTAAAGCCGGCCAGGGCGAGCAGTACTTC. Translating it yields CSVKAGQGEQYF.